Below are 2 T cell receptor beta chains sequenced from a single sample in a study of blood T cell repertoires in COVID-19. Sequencing used immunoSEQ multiplex PCR; TCRdb keeps in-frame clones, though not all of them. Of approximately 210,000 clones in the sample, over 75% are singletons; the top ten hold about 4%. Material: PBMCs or T cells enriched from blood (not recorded which). The receptor source for this set is a man aged 30 to 39 with acute COVID-19.

This clone was counted between two and nine times. The V call is TRBV7-3, the J call TRBJ2-3; 9 bases line up with TRBD2. CDR1 and CDR2 from the germline V gene are SGHTA and FQGTGA. The CDR3 is 16 amino acids. V was pared by 8 bases and J by 4 bases, with 13 bases of the junction left unmatched. For the CDR3, the DNA is TGTGCCAGCTCCCGAGCGGGGGGCGCTTTGGCAGATACGCAGTATTTT. Its protein is CASSRAGGALADTQYF.

This rearrangement joins TRBV29-1 to TRBJ1-2, with D possibly TRBD1 on 5 matching bases. The CDR3 is 12 amino acids. Germline loops: CDR1 SQVTM, CDR2 ANQGSEA. V gave up 7 bases and J gave up 6 bases, with 15 bases separating them. The CDR3 DNA reads as TGCAGCGGGGGTTCCCGGGGGAATGGCTACACCTTC. This gives the protein CSGGSRGNGYTF.